The 12 T cell receptor beta chains reported below all come from one sample, sequenced in a study of shared clonotypes between healthy human individuals. Repertoires were generated with immunoSEQ multiplex PCR, while TCRdb's copy carries only in-frame clones and drops some. The table includes around 2.5 million clones, 93% detected once. Sequencing was carried out using naive CD4+ T cells from PBMCs. Indicated subset: CD45RA+ positively selected. These receptors all come from a man aged 18 to 35 in good health. Some clones in this sample may be carry-over from other donors' samples.

The CDR3 region is CASSVGGFYGYTF. DNA for the CDR3: TGTGCCAGCAGTGTGGGAGGCTTCTATGGCTACACCTTC. The rearrangement uses TRBV6-1 and TRBJ1-2; no firm D call. V was cut by 4 bases and J by 4 bases, with 10 bases left in between. Germline V gene data show CDR1 as MNHNS and CDR2 as SASEGT. The CDR3 is made up of 13 amino acids.

CDR3 loop: CASSLPAGNTIYF. CDR3 sequence (DNA): TGTGCCAGCAGTTTACCTGCAGGAAACACCATATATTTT. The chain couples TRBV7-9 to TRBJ1-3; D remains unclear. The CDR3 has 13 residues. Germline loops: CDR1 SEHNR, CDR2 FQNEAQ (reference sequence). Trimming removed 6 bases from V and 4 bases from J, with 10 bases in between.

This clone appeared once. The chain carries TRBV5-8 and TRBJ2-4; 7 positions match TRBD1. The germline gives CDR1 SGHTS, CDR2 YDEGEE. The CDR3 totals 16 residues. Trimming took 3 bases from V and 3 from J; bases not matched to a gene: 9. CDR3 loop: CASSYYRGGGKNIQYF. In DNA, the CDR3 is TGTGCCAGCAGCTACTACAGGGGTGGTGGCAAAAACATTCAGTACTTC.

The chain couples TRBV28 to TRBJ1-4, with D uncertain. The V end was cut by 4 bases, the J end by 6 bases, with 9 bases between. The germline CDR1 and CDR2 sequences are MDHEN and SYDVKM. This CDR3 spans 13 amino acids. The CDR3 is CASSSGLHEKLFF. CDR3 nucleotides: TGTGCCAGCAGTTCAGGCCTGCATGAAAAACTGTTTTTT.

V usage is TRBV27 and J usage is TRBJ1-2, with 8 nucleotides matching TRBD1. This CDR3 is built from 13 residues. Germline V CDR1 and CDR2: MNHEY, SMNVEV (reference sequence). The junction had 8 bases not matched to a gene; V was cut back by 8 bases and J by 6 bases. The CDR3 spells CASGDRSRNGYTF. The CDR3 region has the DNA TGTGCCAGCGGGGACAGGTCACGGAATGGCTACACCTTC.

The chain joins TRBV28 to TRBJ2-1; 10 bases align to TRBD2. This CDR3 has 15 amino acids. Losses at the gene ends were 3 bases for V and 7 bases for J; bases not matched to a gene: 6. CDR1 and CDR2 (germline): MDHEN, SYDVKM. CDR3 loop: CASSFSGRARNEQFF. CDR3 coding DNA: TGTGCCAGCAGTTTCAGCGGGAGGGCCCGTAATGAGCAGTTCTTC.

The chain uses TRBV27 and TRBJ2-6; D may be TRBD1 or TRBD2 (5 bases each). The CDR3 is 15 amino acids. Germline CDR1 and CDR2: MNHEY and SMNVEV (reference sequence). V lost 2 bases and J 2 bases, leaving 7 bases between the germline ends. Written as DNA, the CDR3 is TGTGCCAGCAGTTTAATGGGGGCTGGGGCCAACGTCCTGACTTTC. Protein product: CASSLMGAGANVLTF. Together with reference TRBV27 and TRBJ2-6, the CDR3 gives the full variable domain: EAQVTQNPRYLITVTGKKLTVTCSQNMNHEYMSWYRQDPGLGLRQIYYSMNVEVTDKGDVPEGYKVSRKEKRNFPLILESPSPNQTSLYFCASSLMGAGANVLTFGAGSRLTVL.

The CDR3: CASRADRGLTNTEAFF. In DNA form, the CDR3 reads TGTGCCAGCAGAGCGGACAGGGGTTTAACGAACACTGAAGCTTTCTTT. V is TRBV28 and J is TRBJ1-1; 9 bases align to TRBD1. The germline V gene has CDR1 MDHEN and CDR2 SYDVKM. V was clipped by 6 bases and J by 1 base; unmatched bases: 9. The CDR3 extends over 16 amino acids.

In its sample, this clone was seen a few times. This specimen includes other DNA sequences encoding the same CDR3. The V call is TRBV29-1, the J call TRBJ1-1, with D maybe TRBD1 (5 bases). The germline CDR1 and CDR2 sequences are SQVTM and ANQGSEA. This CDR3 has 13 residues. The ends were cut back, 4 bases at V and 0 bases at J, with 9 bases in the middle. CDR3 sequence: CSVAGRLNTEAFF. Here the CDR3 DNA reads TGCAGCGTTGCGGGACGACTGAACACTGAAGCTTTCTTT.

The genes are TRBV7-2 and TRBJ2-7, with 7 bases lining up with TRBD1. V was clipped by 5 bases and J by 6 bases; unmatched bases: 10. CDR1 SGHTA and CDR2 FQGNSA come from the germline V gene. This CDR3 has 14 residues. The DNA for the CDR3 is TGTGCCAGCAGCCAACAGGGGACAGCCCTCGAGCAGTACTTC. Protein: CASSQQGTALEQYF.

The CDR3 coding sequence is TGCGCCAGCAGCCTTGGGACTAGCGGGAGGGCCGGCACAGATACGCAGTATTTT. It encodes CASSLGTSGRAGTDTQYF. The chain carries TRBV5-1 and TRBJ2-3, with 16 positions matching TRBD2. V trimming: 4 bases; J trimming: 1 base; junction bases outside the gene matches: 6. The CDR3 has 18 residues. Germline CDR1 reads SGHRS; CDR2 reads YFSETQ.

The V and J genes are TRBV28 and TRBJ2-4, with TRBD2 as a possible D gene (6 bases). The CDR3 totals 16 residues. V was cut by 4 bases and J by 8 bases, with 21 bases left in between. From germline, CDR1 is MDHEN and CDR2 SYDVKM. CDR3 loop: CASSSAGTEHLDIQYF. CDR3 nucleotide sequence: TGTGCCAGCAGTTCTGCCGGGACTGAGCACCTAGACATTCAGTACTTC. The full variable domain, rest sourced from reference TRBV28 and TRBJ2-4, is DVKVTQSSRYLVKRTGEKVFLECVQDMDHENMFWYRQDPGLGLRLIYFSYDVKMKEKGDIPEGYSVSREKKERFSLILESASTNQTSMYLCASSSAGTEHLDIQYFGAGTRLSVL.